Following are 22 T cell receptor beta chains from one sample sequenced in a study of blood T cell repertoires in COVID-19. Assay: immunoSEQ multiplex PCR; the TCRdb copy retains only in-frame clones and omits some. This table holds 23,000 or so clones, more than 85% found once. The sample was peripheral blood. These receptors originate from a man aged 65 to 85 with active COVID-19.

V usage is TRBV19 and J usage is TRBJ1-5, with 9 bases aligning to TRBD1. The CDR3 spans 19 residues. Germline values: CDR1 LNHDA, CDR2 SQIVND (reference sequence). V dropped 4 bases and J dropped 0; count of bases not matched to a gene: 13. CDR3: CASSKGRQGDLFSNQPQHF. The CDR3 nucleotides are TGTGCCAGTAGTAAGGGTAGACAGGGGGACCTCTTTAGCAATCAGCCCCAGCATTTT.

This chain links TRBV20-1 with TRBJ2-3; D not certain. CDR1 DFQATT and CDR2 SNEGSKA come from the germline V gene (reference sequence). V was cut by 3 bases and J by 3 bases, with 10 bases left in between. The CDR3 covers 13 residues. The CDR3 region is CSASIPFTDTQYF. CDR3 nucleotide sequence: TGCAGTGCTAGTATTCCATTTACAGATACGCAGTATTTT.

The chain recombines TRBV10-3 with TRBJ2-7; possibly TRBD2 for D (7 bases). V was cut by 3 bases and J by 0 bases, with 18 bases left in between. Germline V gene lookup returns CDR1 ENHRY and CDR2 SYGVKD. The length of the CDR3 is 17 residues. CDR3: CAISDLRGGSSSYEQYF. CDR3 DNA sequence: TGTGCCATCAGTGATCTGAGGGGGGGCTCGAGCTCCTACGAGCAGTACTTC.

This clone has a handful of counts. The CDR3 sequence is CASSLRQGTYNEQFF. Written as DNA, the CDR3 is TGTGCCAGCAGCCTGCGACAGGGTACCTACAATGAGCAGTTCTTC. This sequence joins TRBV3-1 (or the pseudogene TRBV3-2) and TRBJ2-1; 7 positions match TRBD1. The CDR3 is 15 residues long. The V and J ends lost 4 bases and 2 bases, in that order; junction bases with no gene match: 5. Germline CDR1 and CDR2: LGHDT and YNNKEL (reference sequence).

The chain recombines TRBV12-3 or TRBV12-4 with TRBJ1-1, with D uncertain. Trimming shortened V by 2 bases and J by 3 bases, and 7 bases separated the two germline ends. The length of the CDR3 is 13 residues. The CDR3 is CASSLYRDTEAFF. The CDR3 DNA is TGTGCCAGCAGTTTATACCGGGACACTGAAGCTTTCTTT.

The CDR3 spells CASSPLPGQYGYTF. The CDR3, as DNA: TGCGCCAGCAGCCCACTCCCGGGACAGTATGGCTACACCTTC. This sequence joins TRBV5-1 and TRBJ1-2, with 7 positions matching TRBD1. With 4 bases clipped from V and 5 bases from J, the junction kept 8 bases outside the gene matches. The CDR3 has 14 amino acids. Looked up from germline, CDR1 is SGHRS and CDR2 is YFSETQ.

There are a few counts of this clone. The rearrangement links TRBV30 to TRBJ1-6; D gene ambiguous. Germline V gene lookup returns CDR1 GTSNPN and CDR2 SVGIG (reference sequence). This CDR3 is built from 13 residues. Trimming took off 5 bases at V and 8 bases at J, with 13 bases between the two ends. This chain's CDR3 is CAWGPIEDSPLHF. The DNA of the CDR3 is TGTGCCTGGGGCCCAATTGAGGATTCACCCCTCCACTTT. Complete variable domain (other parts from reference TRBV30 and TRBJ1-6): SQTIHQWPATLVQPVGSPLSLECTVEGTSNPNLYWYRQAAGRGLQLLFYSVGIGQISSEVPQNLSASRPQDRQFILSSKKLLLSDSGFYLCAWGPIEDSPLHFGNGTRLTVT.

The rearrangement uses TRBV19 and TRBJ1-2; D gene uncertain. This CDR3 spans 15 amino acids. The germline V and J ends were trimmed by 0 bases and 0 bases, with 8 bases remaining between them. Germline V lookup: CDR1 LNHDA, CDR2 SQIVND (reference sequence). The CDR3 is CASSIDWRANYGYTF. The CDR3 DNA reads as TGTGCCAGTAGTATAGATTGGAGAGCTAACTATGGCTACACCTTC. The variable domain in full, with the rest retrieved from reference TRBV19 and TRBJ1-2, is DGGITQSPKYLFRKEGQNVTLSCEQNLNHDAMYWYRQDPGQGLRLIYYSQIVNDFQKGDIAEGYSVSREKKESFPLTVTSAQKNPTAFYLCASSIDWRANYGYTFGSGTRLTVV.

The V gene is TRBV3-1 (or the pseudogene TRBV3-2), the J gene TRBJ2-3, with TRBD1 matching 7 bases. The CDR3 is made up of 15 amino acids. In germline, CDR1 is LGHDT, CDR2 YNNKEL (reference sequence). The V gene end was trimmed by 1 base and the J gene end by 0 bases; junction bases not matched to a gene: 1. The CDR3 protein is CASSQGQGSTDTQYF. The DNA for the CDR3 is TGTGCCAGCAGCCAAGGACAGGGTAGCACAGATACGCAGTATTTT.

V gene TRBV18 combines with J gene TRBJ2-6; the match to TRBD2 covers 8 bases. Germline lookup yields CDR1 KGHSH and CDR2 LQKENI. With V trimmed by 2 bases and J by 4 bases, 1 base remained unmatched. The CDR3 has 15 amino acids. This CDR3 is CASSPAGGGANVLTF. CDR3 sequence (DNA): TGTGCCAGCTCACCAGCGGGGGGAGGGGCCAACGTCCTGACTTTC.

The J gene is TRBJ1-1, the V gene TRBV10-1, with D unclear. Trimming took 5 bases from V and 4 from J, leaving 17 bases between them. Germline assignment: CDR1 WNHNN and CDR2 SYGVQD (reference sequence). The CDR3 extends over 15 amino acids. The CDR3: CASSSNHGQLTEAFF. CDR3 coding DNA: TGCGCCAGCAGTTCGAACCACGGTCAACTCACTGAAGCTTTCTTT.

The genes are TRBV30 and TRBJ1-1; D gene uncertain. V dropped 7 bases and J dropped 1 base, with 10 bases sitting between them. The CDR3 loop spans 12 amino acids. CDR1 and CDR2 from the germline V gene are GTSNPN and SVGIG (reference sequence). CDR3 in amino acids: CAFNRGNTEAFF. In DNA, the CDR3 is TGTGCCTTTAACCGGGGGAACACTGAAGCTTTCTTT.

The chain employs TRBV3-1 (or the pseudogene TRBV3-2) and TRBJ1-4, with D unclear. Per the germline V gene, CDR1 is LGHDT and CDR2 is YNNKEL (reference sequence). This CDR3 has 15 amino acids. V gave up 5 bases and J gave up 5 bases, with 15 bases separating them. The CDR3 here is CASSYMGHKNEKLFF. Written as DNA, the CDR3 is TGTGCCAGCAGCTACATGGGCCACAAGAATGAAAAACTGTTTTTT.

This clone was observed once. The chain carries TRBV7-3 and TRBJ1-1; possibly TRBD1 for D (5 bases). This CDR3 region has 14 residues. The germline gives CDR1 SGHTA, CDR2 FQGTGA. V lost 1 base and J lost 1, with 7 bases in between. For the CDR3, the DNA is TGTGCCAGCAGCTTAAAAGGGGAGAACACTGAAGCTTTCTTT. Its protein product is CASSLKGENTEAFF.

The rearrangement links TRBV19 to TRBJ2-1, with TRBD1 matching over 10 bases. CDR1 is LNHDA, CDR2 SQIVND, per germline (reference sequence). The ends lost 6 bases at V and 5 bases at J; junction bases unmatched: 10. CDR3 length equals 16 residues. CDR3 DNA sequence: TGTGCCAGTAGCCCCTCTTGGACAGGGGGTCACAATGAGCAGTTCTTC. It codes for CASSPSWTGGHNEQFF.

The chain has TRBV27 and TRBJ2-7, with TRBD1 matching over 8 bases. This CDR3 is 15 amino acids long. Germline CDR1 reads MNHEY; CDR2 reads SMNVEV (reference sequence). The V gene end was trimmed by 5 bases and the J gene end by 3 bases; junction bases not matched to a gene: 9. The CDR3 protein is CASSPPGQAYYEQYF. The DNA of the CDR3 is TGTGCCAGCAGTCCTCCGGGACAGGCGTACTACGAGCAGTACTTC.

The CDR3 DNA is TGTGCCAGCGGAGGCCGGGTTCGGAGCTATGGCTACACCTTC. Amino acid sequence: CASGGRVRSYGYTF. The rearrangement uses TRBV5-6 and TRBJ1-2; no clear D. The V end lost 7 bases, the J end lost 4 bases, and 17 bases lay between the germline ends. CDR3 length: 14 amino acids. CDR1 SGHDT and CDR2 YYEEEE come from the germline V gene.

V is TRBV29-1 and J is TRBJ1-1; D not certain. Trimming shortened V by 3 bases and J by 2 bases, and 4 bases separated the two germline ends. The CDR3 loop spans 11 amino acids. Germline CDR1 SQVTM, CDR2 ANQGSEA. Here the CDR3 reads CSVEGNTEAFF. CDR3 DNA: TGCAGCGTTGAGGGCAACACTGAAGCTTTCTTT.

The J gene is TRBJ2-1, the V gene TRBV2, with 12 bases that match TRBD1. Germline lookup yields CDR1 SNHLY and CDR2 FYNNEI. Trimming cost V 9 bases and J 4 bases; bases outside gene matches: 4. The length of the CDR3 is 14 residues. The CDR3 coding sequence is TGTGCCAGTCAGGGACAGGGGGCATACAATGAGCAGTTCTTC. It translates to CASQGQGAYNEQFF.

The V call is TRBV4-1, the J call TRBJ2-2; 12 bases agree with TRBD1. The CDR3 contains 18 residues. J gave up 1 base and V 2 bases, and 5 bases lay outside the gene matches. The germline CDR1 and CDR2 sequences are MGHRA and YSYEKL. CDR3: CASSQPGTGGKNTGELFF. In nucleotides, the CDR3 is TGCGCCAGCAGCCAACCCGGGACAGGGGGCAAGAACACCGGGGAGCTGTTTTTT.

This chain connects TRBV19 to TRBJ2-7; D possibly corresponds to TRBD1 (5 bases). This CDR3 spans 16 amino acids. With 5 bases removed from V and 4 bases from J, the gap between germline ends came to 21 bases. Germline V gene data show CDR1 as LNHDA and CDR2 as SQIVND (reference sequence). The CDR3 is CASSPDATTGVYEQYF. CDR3 in DNA: TGTGCCAGTAGTCCAGACGCCACCACAGGCGTATACGAGCAGTACTTC.

The chain is built from TRBV18 and TRBJ1-3, with TRBD1 as a possible D gene (5 bases). The germline CDR1 and CDR2 sequences are KGHSH and LQKENI. The V end lost 2 bases, the J end lost 8 bases, and 13 bases lay between the germline ends. This CDR3 comprises 14 residues. Here the CDR3 DNA reads TGTGCCAGCTCACCAAGGGGCGGCTCTGACACCATATATTTT. It translates to CASSPRGGSDTIYF.